This T cell receptor (beta chain) was captured in a study of T cell repertoires in cytomegalovirus infection (dated by TCRdb to about 2019). Study-level background: The peptide stimulations were aimed at well-studied HLA-B-restricted epitopes as well as recently identified HLA-C-restricted CMV epitopes, whose presentation resists viral immunomodulation. Donor HLA type was relevant to the analysis, because carriage of CMV infection together with the matching HLA type was indicated by public TCR beta signatures.

The treatment or condition label on this specimen signifies: in vitro stimulation with specific CMV peptide epitopes to enrich CMV-specific T cells. CDR1 is given as SGHVS and CDR2 as FNYEAQ, both from the germline V gene. V sheds 0 bases and J sheds 1 base, leaving 18 bases between their ends. From its cysteine to its phenylalanine, the CDR3 spans 18 amino acids. Just the 54-base CDR3 DNA is kept, in frame starting at base 1. This clonotype was detected many times. Its antigen remains unidentified. Base qualities are not at hand, and no much larger clone is one base apart. What the research found in general, with its limitations: The ex vivo response was dominated by HLA-C-restricted CMV-specific TCR beta clonotypes, which also provided the single most frequent clonotype in two of eight donors. In both this cohort and an independent 352-donor cohort, the cumulative frequency of public TCR beta family members distinguished carriers of CMV infection plus the relevant HLA type.

The listed sequencing device is Illumina HiSeq 1500. TCRdb trimmed public reads at Q25 via fastp, called clones via MiXCR and kept in-frame beta chains. Rows with one shared CDR3 protein collapse into an entry with the most common genes and DNA. Present in this sample are 100,000 to 150,000 distinct CDR3 sequences, over 25% of which were seen just once. The ten most abundant clones make up about 53% of the sample. This chain is built from TRBV7-6 and TRBJ1-1, with the D gene not clear enough to name. Specimen: CD8+ T cells from cultured PBMCs, collected from culture after CMV antigen stimulation. The TCR originated in a human donor in good health (CMV status not recorded). Some clones in this sample may be carry-over from other donors' samples. CDR3 sequence: CASSLARSFRGKNTEAFF. The DNA sequence is as follows: TGTGCCAGCAGCTTAGCGAGAAGTTTCCGGGGTAAGAACACTGAAGCTTTCTTT.